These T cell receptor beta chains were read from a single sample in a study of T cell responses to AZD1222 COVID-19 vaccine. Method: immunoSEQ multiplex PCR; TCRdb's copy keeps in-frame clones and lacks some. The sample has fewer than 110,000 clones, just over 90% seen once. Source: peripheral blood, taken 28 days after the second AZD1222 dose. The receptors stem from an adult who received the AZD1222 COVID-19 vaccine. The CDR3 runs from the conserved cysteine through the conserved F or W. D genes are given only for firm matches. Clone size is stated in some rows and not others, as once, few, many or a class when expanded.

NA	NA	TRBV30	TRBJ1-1	CAWTGVMNTEAFF	TGTGCCTGGACAGGCGTGATGAACACTGAAGCTTTCTTT
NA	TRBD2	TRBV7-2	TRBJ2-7	CASSLVASGGTTYEQYF	TGTGCCAGCAGCTTAGTGGCCTCCGGGGGGACGACCTACGAGCAGTACTTC
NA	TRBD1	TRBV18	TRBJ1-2	CASSPRTGGADGYTF	TGTGCCAGCTCACCACGGACAGGGGGCGCGGATGGCTACACCTTC
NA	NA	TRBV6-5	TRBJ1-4	CASSSSGTDEKLFF	TGTGCCAGCAGTTCATCAGGAACGGATGAAAAACTGTTTTTT
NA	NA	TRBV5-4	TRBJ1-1	CASSAGGGVVMNTEAFF	TGTGCCAGCAGTGCCGGAGGGGGTGTCGTCATGAACACTGAAGCTTTCTTT
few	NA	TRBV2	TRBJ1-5	CASTSIGGALNQPQHF	TGTGCCAGCACCTCAATTGGGGGGGCCCTCAATCAGCCCCAGCATTTT
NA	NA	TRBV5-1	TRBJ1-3	CASSPRLSSGNTIYF	TGCGCCAGCAGCCCCCGACTGAGCTCTGGAAACACCATATATTTT
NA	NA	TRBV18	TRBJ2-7	CASSPSISYEQYF	TGTGCCAGCTCCCCCTCGATTTCCTACGAGCAGTACTTC
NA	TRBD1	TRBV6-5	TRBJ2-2	CASSRQGRDTGELFF	TGTGCCAGCAGCAGACAGGGAAGGGACACCGGGGAGCTGTTTTTT
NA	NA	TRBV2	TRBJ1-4	CASSDRRGEKLFF	TGTGCCAGCAGTGATCGTCGGGGAGAAAAACTGTTTTTT
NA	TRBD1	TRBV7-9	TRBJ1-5	CASSSGTASNQPQHF	TGTGCCAGCAGCTCCGGGACAGCGAGCAATCAGCCCCAGCATTTT
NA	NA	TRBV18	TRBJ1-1	CASSPLGVSMNTEAFF	TGTGCCAGCTCACCCTTGGGGGTCAGCATGAACACTGAAGCTTTCTTT
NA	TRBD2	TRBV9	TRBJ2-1	CASSVGGGRAANEQFF	TGTGCCAGCAGCGTAGGGGGCGGGAGGGCCGCAAATGAGCAGTTCTTC
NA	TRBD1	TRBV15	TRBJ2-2	CATSGTGAGTGELFF	TGTGCCACCAGCGGTACAGGGGCGGGCACCGGGGAGCTGTTTTTT
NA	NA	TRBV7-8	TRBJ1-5	CASSLIGPRLNQPQHF	TGTGCCAGCAGCTTAATAGGACCGCGACTCAATCAGCCCCAGCATTTT
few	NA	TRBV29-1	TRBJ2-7	CSVAESPYEQYF	TGCAGCGTTGCTGAGAGTCCCTACGAGCAGTACTTC
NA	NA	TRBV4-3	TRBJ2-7	CASSQGISTGIHEQYF	TGCGCCAGCAGCCAAGGGATCTCGACAGGAATCCACGAGCAGTACTTC
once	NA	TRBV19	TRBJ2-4	CASSIESPAKNIQYF	TGTGCCAGTAGTATAGAGTCTCCAGCCAAAAACATTCAGTACTTC
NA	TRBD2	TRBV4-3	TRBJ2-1	CASSQDLAGGYNEQFF	TGCGCCAGCAGCCAAGATCTGGCGGGAGGTTACAATGAGCAGTTCTTC
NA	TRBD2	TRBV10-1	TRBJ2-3	CASSEASGRASDTQYF	TGCGCCAGCAGTGAGGCCAGCGGGAGGGCCAGCGATACGCAGTATTTT
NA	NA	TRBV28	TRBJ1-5	CASSSYGGGNQPQHF	TGTGCCAGCAGTTCCTACGGTGGAGGGAATCAGCCCCAGCATTTT
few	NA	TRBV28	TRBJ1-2	CASSLTTASFNYGYTF	TGTGCCAGCAGTTTAACGACAGCGTCCTTCAACTATGGCTACACCTTC
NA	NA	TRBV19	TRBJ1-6	CASSIGGIYNSPLHF	TGTGCCAGTAGTATAGGAGGGATCTATAATTCACCCCTCCACTTT
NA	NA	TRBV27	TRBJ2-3	CASTSGLRTDTQYF	TGTGCCAGCACCTCCGGACTCAGAACAGATACGCAGTATTTT
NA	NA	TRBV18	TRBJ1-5	CASSPLLEQPQHF	TGTGCCAGCTCACCACTATTAGAGCAGCCCCAGCATTTT
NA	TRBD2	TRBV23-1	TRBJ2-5	CASSQSPAQLGLEQETQYF	TGCGCCAGCAGTCAATCCCCGGCGCAATTGGGACTAGAACAAGAGACCCAGTACTTC
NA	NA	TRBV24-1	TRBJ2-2	CATSDLGPTNTGELFF	TGTGCCACCAGTGATTTGGGACCGACGAACACCGGGGAGCTGTTTTTT
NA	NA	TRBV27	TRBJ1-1	CASSLSQQISNTEAFF	TGTGCCAGCAGTCTGTCGCAACAGATTTCAAACACTGAAGCTTTCTTT
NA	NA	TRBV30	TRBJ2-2	CALFVGNTGELFF	TGTGCCCTTTTCGTAGGGAACACCGGGGAGCTGTTTTTT
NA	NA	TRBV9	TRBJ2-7	CASSVGEGAAYEQYF	TGTGCCAGCAGCGTAGGGGAGGGGGCAGCCTACGAGCAGTACTTC
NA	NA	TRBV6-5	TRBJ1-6	CASSYSGGRRNSPLHF	TGTGCCAGCAGTTACTCAGGTGGCAGGCGGAATTCACCCCTCCACTTT
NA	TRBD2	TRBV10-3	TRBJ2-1	CAIRSGTSGSNEQFF	TGTGCCATCAGGTCCGGGACTAGCGGATCCAATGAGCAGTTCTTC
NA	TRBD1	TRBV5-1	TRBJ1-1	CASSSSGQGEAFF	TGCGCCAGCAGCAGCTCCGGACAGGGAGAAGCTTTCTTT
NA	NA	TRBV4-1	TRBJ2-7	CASSQEGSSYEQYF	TGCGCCAGCAGCCAAGAAGGCAGCTCCTACGAGCAGTACTTC
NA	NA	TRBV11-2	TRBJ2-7	CASSLSSYEQYF	TGTGCCAGCAGCTTAAGCTCCTACGAGCAGTACTTC
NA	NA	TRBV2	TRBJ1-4	CASRRTNEKLFF	TGTGCCAGCAGGAGGACTAATGAAAAACTGTTTTTT
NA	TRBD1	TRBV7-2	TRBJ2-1	CASSSLDRNNEQFF	TGTGCCAGCAGCTCCTTGGACAGGAACAATGAGCAGTTCTTC
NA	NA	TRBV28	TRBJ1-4	CASCKGGMESEKLFF	TGTGCCAGTTGTAAGGGGGGGATGGAGAGTGAAAAACTGTTTTTT
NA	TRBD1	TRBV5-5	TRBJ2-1	CASSKGQGGFF	TGTGCCAGCAGCAAAGGACAGGGCGGATTCTTC
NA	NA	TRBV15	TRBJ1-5	CATSRGGVYQPQHF	TGTGCCACCAGCAGAGGGGGGGTTTATCAGCCCCAGCATTTT
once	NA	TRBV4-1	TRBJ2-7	CASSQDGTGFYEQYF	TGCGCCAGCAGCCAAGACGGTACAGGGTTTTACGAGCAGTACTTC
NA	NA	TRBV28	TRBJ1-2	CASRSGTIYGYTF	TGTGCCAGCAGATCCGGGACCATCTATGGCTACACCTTC
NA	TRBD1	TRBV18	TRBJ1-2	CASSPGQGEFNYGYTF	TGTGCCAGCTCACCGGGACAGGGGGAGTTCAACTATGGCTACACCTTC
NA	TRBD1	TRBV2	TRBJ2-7	CGGYRGVYEQYF	TGTGGCGGCTACAGGGGCGTATACGAGCAGTACTTC
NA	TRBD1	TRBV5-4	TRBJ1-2	CASSRGDRGNGYTF	TGTGCCAGCAGCAGAGGGGACAGGGGTAATGGCTACACCTTC
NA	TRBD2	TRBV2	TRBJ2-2	CASRVTSGGTSRTGELFF	TGTGCCAGCAGAGTGACTAGCGGGGGGACGTCGAGAACCGGGGAGCTGTTTTTT
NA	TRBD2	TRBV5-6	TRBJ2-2	CASSLERPGLAGGGRELFF	TGTGCCAGCAGCTTGGAGAGACCGGGACTAGCGGGAGGGGGCCGGGAGCTGTTTTTT
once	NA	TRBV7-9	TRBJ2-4	CASSLAAAKNIQYF	TGTGCCAGCAGCTTAGCGGCTGCCAAAAACATTCAGTACTTC
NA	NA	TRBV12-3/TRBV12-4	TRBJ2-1	CASSLGEYNEQFF	TGTGCCAGCAGTTTAGGGGAGTACAATGAGCAGTTCTTC
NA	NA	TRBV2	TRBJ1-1	CASSDRSRTEAFF	TGTGCCAGCAGTGACAGGTCCCGAACTGAAGCTTTCTTT
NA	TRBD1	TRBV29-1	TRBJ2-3	CSVGPTGGDTQYF	TGCAGCGTTGGCCCTACAGGGGGAGATACGCAGTATTTT
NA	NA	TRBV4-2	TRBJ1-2	CASSQDRAARASYGYTF	TGTGCCAGCAGCCAAGATCGGGCGGCTCGGGCTAGCTATGGCTACACCTTC
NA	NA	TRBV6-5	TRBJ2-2	CASSPLVGWELFF	TGTGCCAGCAGTCCCCTGGTAGGATGGGAGCTGTTTTTT
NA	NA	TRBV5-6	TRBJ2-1	CASSLSNEQFF	TGTGCCAGCAGCTTGAGCAATGAGCAGTTCTTC
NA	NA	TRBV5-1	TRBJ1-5	CASSPGGDPEYQPQHF	TGCGCCAGCAGCCCTGGGGGGGACCCGGAGTATCAGCCCCAGCATTTT